The clone carrying this T cell receptor beta chain is a singleton in its sample. This sample is drawn from a study of OX40 agonist ivuxolimab in advanced cancers. Sequenced by immunoSEQ multiplex PCR; TCRdb stores in-frame clones only, minus some. Among 50,000 to 70,000 clones listed, about 85% were seen once. The source was CD4+ or CD8+ T cells sorted from blood, collected in a trial of the OX40 agonist ivuxolimab. The TCR sequence derives from an adult with an advanced solid tumor such as melanoma, head and neck, liver or kidney cancer.

CDR3 in amino acids: CASSSTRGGGTQYF. CDR3 coding DNA: TGTGCCAGCAGTTCCACCAGGGGCGGAGGGACCCAGTACTTC. V is TRBV11-2 and J is TRBJ2-5, with a weak D call TRBD1 (6 bases). The CDR3 runs to 14 residues. The germline V gene has CDR1 SGHAT and CDR2 FQNNGV. V dropped 6 bases and J dropped 7 bases, with 18 bases sitting between them.